This TCR beta chain is drawn from a study of blood T cell repertoires in COVID-19. Looking at the study overall: The United States, Italy and Spain were the sources of the acute and convalescent COVID-19 samples. T cells, B-cell-depleted T cells, or PBMCs provided the cDNA or gDNA that served as material.

Trimming pared 5 bases from V and 3 bases from J, leaving 19 bases between. The CDR3 consists of 17 residues. Germline assignment: CDR1 SGHAT and CDR2 FQNNGV. Authors' methods: Reference gene primers were amplified, and this amplification served to estimate nucleated cell counts. The table came from immunoSEQ multiplex PCR; TCRdb's copy has only in-frame clones and leaves some out. V and J calls and clone size follow that table, whereas D and trimming were derived from the DNA. The sample consists of about 400,000 clones, around 86% of them appearing once. Specimen: peripheral blood. This sequence joins TRBV11-2 and TRBJ1-4; TRBD1 is a possible D gene (6 bases). This clonotype was obtained from a woman aged 25 to 45 with active or convalescent COVID-19. CDR3 protein: CASSEGAGEKANEKLFF. CDR3 coding DNA: TGTGCCAGCAGCGAGGGAGCAGGGGAAAAAGCTAATGAAAAACTGTTTTTT.